One T cell receptor beta chain is described in this entry. Antigen: not known. The record originates from a study of early T cells in non-severe SARS-CoV-2 infection. Study-level information: Investigators sequenced bulk RNA drawn from unsorted whole blood, and chains remained unpaired.

Individually, cDNA molecules had unique molecular identifiers attached to them. TCRdb ran MiXCR on the 5' RACE reads and lists one entry per CDR3 protein. Among 100,000 to 150,000 distinct CDR3 sequences, approximately 15% were seen once, and the ten largest hold around a fifth. The germline CDR1 and CDR2 sequences are LNHDA and SQIVND (reference sequence). The CDR3 consists of 16 residues. V lost 3 bases, J lost 1 base, and 5 bases stayed unmatched. Study-level findings and limits: Anti-spike CD8 specificities were favored by VDJdb matching, whose results missed private and CD4 specificities.

This receptor was taken from an adult who was a healthcare worker with PCR-confirmed SARS-CoV-2 infection or an uninfected control (not recorded which). The genes are TRBV19 and TRBJ2-3, with 9 bases that match TRBD2. The specimen sequenced was whole blood. CDR3: CASSMRASGGTDTQYF. The CDR3, as DNA: TGTGCCAGTAGTATGAGGGCTAGCGGGGGCACAGATACGCAGTATTTT.